What follows are 19 T cell receptor beta chains derived from one specimen sequenced in a study of T-cell reconstitution after alpha-beta-depleted transplantation in children (dated by TCRdb to 2016 to 2018). Receptor amplification or capture employed PCR. The data were produced on an Illumina HiSeq 2500. To normalize quantification of the TCRbeta repertoire, the TCR libraries were built with molecular barcoding that relied on unique molecular identifiers. TCRdb redid the processing of the public reads, applying fastp at Q25 and MiXCR, and retained in-frame beta chains. For every CDR3 protein sequence, its rows merge into one entry that carries the most common genes and DNA. This sample has around 6,100 distinct CDR3 sequences in its table, and approximately 16% of those were observed once. The top ten constitute roughly 12% of the sample. The time point label for this specimen denotes: day 60 (about 2 months) after transplantation. The sample's treatment or condition label, decoded: allogeneic hematopoietic cell transplantation with graft depleted of TCRalphabeta T cells and CD19 B cells.

The specimen comprised PBMCs, mostly from graft donor cells, sampled 60 days after TCRalphabeta/CD19-depleted stem cell transplant. The source is a male patient younger than 18 who had a stem cell transplant for acute myeloid leukemia, so the T cells may come from the graft donor.

This clonotype was seen more than once but under ten times. This sequence joins TRBV5-1 and TRBJ2-5, with D possibly TRBD2 on 6 matching bases. This CDR3 contains 15 residues. V lost 0 bases, J lost 4 bases, and 13 bases lay in between. Germline lookup yields CDR1 SGHRS and CDR2 YFSETQ. The CDR3 nucleotides are TGCGCCAGCAGCTTGGCCTTGCAGGGAGGAGAGACCCAGTACTTC. It codes for CASSLALQGGETQYF.

The rearrangement uses TRBV7-9 and TRBJ1-1; weak D call: TRBD1 (6 bases). Deletions cut 3 bases from V and 4 bases from J, with 9 bases between. There are 13 residues in the CDR3. Looked up from germline, CDR1 is SEHNR and CDR2 is FQNEAQ (reference sequence). The CDR3 DNA reads as TGTGCCAGCAGCTTTTACAGGGCCACTGAAGCTTTCTTT. Residues: CASSFYRATEAFF.

The chain is built from TRBV7-9 and TRBJ2-3; D is unclear. V lost 3 bases, J lost 0 bases, and 7 bases lay in between. The CDR3 is 14 residues long. The V gene's germline CDR1 is SEHNR and CDR2 FQNEAQ (reference sequence). CDR3 residues: CASSFTTSTDTQYF. The CDR3, as DNA: TGTGCCAGCAGCTTTACTACTAGCACAGATACGCAGTATTTT.

This clonotype was seen a few times. This chain links TRBV5-4 with TRBJ2-6; TRBD1 agrees at 11 bases. CDR3 length equals 17 residues. The junction had 5 bases not matched to a gene; V was cut back by 4 bases and J by 2 bases. Germline CDR1 reads SGHNT; CDR2 reads YYREEE (reference sequence). The CDR3 DNA is TGTGCCAGCAGCGTCCCGGGACAGGGGGCTGGGGCCAACGTCCTGACTTTC. This gives the protein CASSVPGQGAGANVLTF. The whole variable domain, filled in from reference TRBV5-4 and TRBJ2-6, reads ETGVTQSPTHLIKTRGQQVTLRCSSQSGHNTVSWYQQALGQGPQFIFQYYREEENGRGNFPPRFSGLQFPNYSSELNVNALELDDSALYLCASSVPGQGAGANVLTFGAGSRLTVL.

This clonotype is classed as medium-sized. The CDR3 nucleotides are TGTGCCAGCAGCTGGAGCGGGAGGGTCAATGAGCAGTTCTTC. Translated: CASSWSGRVNEQFF. The genes are TRBV7-9 and TRBJ2-1; 10 bases agree with TRBD2. Trimming removed 4 bases from V and 6 bases from J; junction bases left unmatched: 3. This CDR3 region has 14 residues. Per germline, CDR1 SEHNR and CDR2 FQNEAQ (reference sequence).

Only one count was recorded for this clonotype. The gene calls are TRBV5-1 and TRBJ2-5; TRBD2 agrees at 12 bases. Germline V lookup: CDR1 SGHRS, CDR2 YFSETQ. This CDR3 region has 16 residues. Unmatched junction bases numbered 5, after V lost 0 bases and J lost 5 bases. The CDR3 DNA is TGCGCCAGCAGCTTGGAGTCTAGCGGGAGGGTGGAGACCCAGTACTTC. The encoded protein is CASSLESSGRVETQYF.

By proportion, this clonotype is medium-sized (0.01 to 0.1%). This rearrangement joins TRBV20-1 to TRBJ2-7; TRBD1 matches at 11 bases. CDR1 and CDR2 from the germline V gene are DFQATT and SNEGSKA (reference sequence). J lost 2 bases, V lost 1 base, and 4 bases had no gene match. This CDR3 contains 15 residues. For the CDR3, the DNA is TGCAGTGCTAGAGGGACAGGGGGCGCGGCCTACGAGCAGTACTTC. Protein product: CSARGTGGAAYEQYF.

Judged by abundance, this clonotype is medium-sized (0.01 to 0.1%). The chain uses TRBV5-5 and TRBJ2-6, with 9 nucleotides matching TRBD1. Per the germline V gene, CDR1 is SGHKS and CDR2 is YYEKEE (reference sequence). The CDR3 sequence is 18 residues long. V lost 5 bases, J lost 0 bases, and 9 bases stayed unmatched. CDR3 protein: CASSMGPGQGSGANVLTF. The CDR3 nucleotides read TGTGCCAGCAGTATGGGACCGGGACAGGGCTCTGGGGCCAACGTCCTGACTTTC.

A few counts support this clonotype. This chain uses TRBV11-3 with TRBJ2-1; D call uncertain. This CDR3 is built from 14 residues. The V gene's germline CDR1 is SGHNT and CDR2 YENEEA. The V end lost 0 bases, the J end lost 7 bases, and 10 bases lay between the germline ends. The chain's CDR3 is CASSLDLSRNEQFF. The CDR3 bases are TGTGCCAGCAGCTTAGATCTTAGCAGGAATGAGCAGTTCTTC.

The rearrangement links TRBV20-1 to TRBJ1-3; D call uncertain. V lost 1 base and J 0 bases, leaving 7 bases between the germline ends. The germline CDR1 and CDR2 sequences are DFQATT and SNEGSKA (reference sequence). The CDR3 contains 14 residues. CDR3 bases: TGCAGTGCTAGAGTAACGCACTCTGGAAACACCATATATTTT. This gives the protein CSARVTHSGNTIYF.

V usage is TRBV12-3 or TRBV12-4 and J usage is TRBJ1-5; D possibly corresponds to TRBD1 (5 bases). This CDR3 spans 15 amino acids. Trimming shortened V by 7 bases and J by 7 bases, and 20 bases separated the two germline ends. CDR3 coding DNA: TGTGCCAGCAACTTGGGGACGGGGCGGGGGCAGCCCCAGCATTTT. Translated: CASNLGTGRGQPQHF.

By sample fraction, this clonotype is medium-sized. The chain links TRBV7-3 to TRBJ2-7; possibly TRBD1 or TRBD2 for D (6 bases each). V was shortened by 5 bases and J by 0 bases, with 17 bases between the two germline ends. The germline V gene encodes CDR1 SGHTA and CDR2 FQGTGA. This CDR3 comprises 16 residues. The CDR3 DNA reads as TGTGCCAGCAGCCTGAGGGGGGCGTATAGCTCCTACGAGCAGTACTTC. Translating gives CASSLRGAYSSYEQYF.

In its sample, this clonotype ranks as medium-sized. This chain links TRBV15 with TRBJ1-1; D ambiguous. Looked up from germline, CDR1 is LNHNV and CDR2 is YYDKDF (reference sequence). The germline V and J ends were trimmed by 8 bases and 13 bases, with 26 bases remaining between them. The CDR3 extends over 14 amino acids. The CDR3 nucleotides are TGTGCCACCCGCTTCTCGGGAAACTCCAGAGTTGGTTTCTTT. It encodes CATRFSGNSRVGFF.

This clonotype showed up just a few times. The chain joins TRBV5-6 to TRBJ2-2; D unclear. V lost 2 bases to trimming and J lost 4 bases, with 3 bases between them. Germline-derived CDR1 and CDR2 are SGHDT and YYEEEE. The CDR3 covers 12 residues. The CDR3 here is CASSLPTGELFF. CDR3 sequence (DNA): TGTGCCAGCAGCTTACCCACCGGGGAGCTGTTTTTT.

This clonotype is termed medium-sized. J is TRBJ2-5 and V is TRBV7-3, with 7 bases matching TRBD2. The CDR3 has 15 amino acids. Germline V lookup: CDR1 SGHTA, CDR2 FQGTGA. Trimming took 5 bases from V and 5 from J; bases not matched to a gene: 11. CDR3 sequence reads: CASSPKTGGGETQYF. CDR3 nucleotide sequence: TGTGCCAGCAGCCCGAAAACGGGAGGCGGGGAGACCCAGTACTTC.

By sample fraction, this clonotype is medium-sized. The chain uses TRBV29-1 and TRBJ1-1; tentative D call: TRBD1 (6 bases). V dropped 5 bases and J dropped 1 base, with 14 bases sitting between them. There are 14 residues in the CDR3. From germline, CDR1 is SQVTM and CDR2 ANQGSEA. The CDR3 is CSVFPGHKNTEAFF. CDR3 sequence (DNA): TGCAGCGTTTTTCCGGGACACAAGAACACTGAAGCTTTCTTT.

This clonotype is medium-sized. The chain employs TRBV5-1 and TRBJ2-1; 7 bases line up with TRBD1. J lost 2 bases, V lost 0 bases, and 2 bases had no gene match. CDR3 size: 15 residues. Germline V gene data show CDR1 as SGHRS and CDR2 as YFSETQ. CDR3 DNA: TGCGCCAGCAGCTTGGGACAGGGAACCTACAATGAGCAGTTCTTC. Protein: CASSLGQGTYNEQFF. The full variable domain, its missing parts supplied by reference TRBV5-1 and TRBJ2-1, is KAGVTQTPRYLIKTRGQQVTLSCSPISGHRSVSWYQQTPGQGLQFLFEYFSETQRNKGNFPGRFSGRQFSNSRSEMNVSTLELGDSALYLCASSLGQGTYNEQFFGPGTRLTVL.

The chain recombines TRBV20-1 with TRBJ1-3, with D perhaps matching TRBD1 (5 bases). The germline V gene has CDR1 DFQATT and CDR2 SNEGSKA (reference sequence). The germline V and J ends were trimmed by 0 bases and 7 bases, with 13 bases remaining between them. This CDR3 is built from 14 residues. DNA of the CDR3: TGCAGTGCTAGAGAGGGGACTAGCTGGAACACCATATATTTT. Amino acids: CSAREGTSWNTIYF.

The V call is TRBV7-3, the J call TRBJ2-1, with D unresolved. Germline-derived CDR1 and CDR2 are SGHTA and FQGTGA. The CDR3 covers 16 residues. The V end was cut by 0 bases, the J end by 2 bases, with 11 bases between. The CDR3 protein is CASSLTGPPPYNEQFF. As DNA, the CDR3 is TGTGCCAGCAGCTTAACAGGGCCCCCACCCTACAATGAGCAGTTCTTC.